The T cell receptor beta chain under discussion was sequenced for a study of blood T cell repertoires in COVID-19. The data were produced by immunoSEQ multiplex PCR, yet TCRdb's version contains in-frame clones alone and is incomplete. Here the sample spans about 250,000 clones, around 89% being singletons. Per germline, CDR1 LGHNA and CDR2 YSLEER. This CDR3 region has 17 residues. V gave up 3 bases and J gave up 0 bases; unmatched junction bases: 7. The source material was PBMCs or T cells enriched from blood (not recorded which). The sequence came from a man aged 35 to 55 who had recovered from COVID-19. The rearrangement links TRBV4-3 to TRBJ2-7; 11 bases align to TRBD2. The DNA of the CDR3 is TGCGCCAGCAGCCATATAGGGACTAGCGGCAGCTCCTACGAGCAGTACTTC. Its translation: CASSHIGTSGSSYEQYF.